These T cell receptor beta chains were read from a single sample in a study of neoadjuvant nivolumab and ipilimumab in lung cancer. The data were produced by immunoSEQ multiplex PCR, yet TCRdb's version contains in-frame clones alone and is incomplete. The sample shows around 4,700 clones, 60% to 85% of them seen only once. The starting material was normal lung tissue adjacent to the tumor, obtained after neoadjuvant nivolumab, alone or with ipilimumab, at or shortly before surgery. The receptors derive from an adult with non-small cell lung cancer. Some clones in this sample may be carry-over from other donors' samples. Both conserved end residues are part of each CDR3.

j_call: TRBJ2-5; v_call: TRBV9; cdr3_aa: CASSPRTNEETQYF
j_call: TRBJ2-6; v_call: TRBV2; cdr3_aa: CASSASGTEISGANVLTF
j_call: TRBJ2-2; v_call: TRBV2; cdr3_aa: CASVETPSTYTGELFF
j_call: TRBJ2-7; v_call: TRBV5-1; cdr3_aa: CASSRDGNEQYF
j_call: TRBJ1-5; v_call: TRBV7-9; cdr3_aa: CASSLALNQPQHF
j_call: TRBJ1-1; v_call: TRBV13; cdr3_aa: CASSRTEAFF
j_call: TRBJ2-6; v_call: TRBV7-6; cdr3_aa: CASSLQGGSGANVLTF
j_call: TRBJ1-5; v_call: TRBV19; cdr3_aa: CASRTNFNQPQHF
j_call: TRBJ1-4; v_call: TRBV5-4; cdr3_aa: CASSAGGRRTNEKLFF
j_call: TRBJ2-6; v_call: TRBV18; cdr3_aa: CASSPGTGVSVLTF
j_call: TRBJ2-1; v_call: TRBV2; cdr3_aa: CASSVEDISNEQFF
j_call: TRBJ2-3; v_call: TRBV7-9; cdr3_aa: CASSPSGLAGPSTDTQYF
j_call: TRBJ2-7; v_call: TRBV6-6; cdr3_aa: CASRSGTGDDEQYF
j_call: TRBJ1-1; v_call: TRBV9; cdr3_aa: CASSLGRARDTEAFF
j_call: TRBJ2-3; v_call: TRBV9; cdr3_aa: CASSADRGTQYF
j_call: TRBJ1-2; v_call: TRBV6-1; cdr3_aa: CASSEARVAYTF
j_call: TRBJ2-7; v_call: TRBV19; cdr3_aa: CASSIEGLTGGDEQYF
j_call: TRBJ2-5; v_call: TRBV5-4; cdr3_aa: CASSLRSGRGETQYF
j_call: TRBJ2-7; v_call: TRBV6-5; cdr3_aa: CASSYQQGLPYEQYF
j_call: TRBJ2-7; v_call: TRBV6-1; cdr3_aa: CASSRLAGENEQYF
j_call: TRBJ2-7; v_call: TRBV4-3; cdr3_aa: CASSQESGSSEQYF
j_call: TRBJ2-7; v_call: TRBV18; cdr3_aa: CASSPTGAGYEQYF
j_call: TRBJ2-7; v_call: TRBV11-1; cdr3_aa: CASTKRVPRTPHEQYF
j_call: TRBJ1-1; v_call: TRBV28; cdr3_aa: CASSLPRGMNTEAFF
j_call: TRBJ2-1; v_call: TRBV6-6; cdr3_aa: CASSFKLAGGANEQFF
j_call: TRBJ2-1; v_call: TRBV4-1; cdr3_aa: CASSQGLAQGGEQFF
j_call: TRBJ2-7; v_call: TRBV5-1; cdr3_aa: CASSLGNADFSSYEQYF
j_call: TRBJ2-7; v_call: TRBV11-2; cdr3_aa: CASSLDLAGGYEQYF
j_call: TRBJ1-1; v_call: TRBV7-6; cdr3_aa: CASSADLNTEAFF
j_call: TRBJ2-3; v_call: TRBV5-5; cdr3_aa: CASSLPTPQGRTDTQYF
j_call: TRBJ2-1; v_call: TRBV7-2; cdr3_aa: CASSSYTENNEQFF
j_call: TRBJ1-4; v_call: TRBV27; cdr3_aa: CASSLRGMFNEKLFF
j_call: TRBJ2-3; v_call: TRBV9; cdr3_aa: CASSPKLAGGGGSTDTQYF
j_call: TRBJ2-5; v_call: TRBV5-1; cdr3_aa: CASSLGLAGAAETQYF
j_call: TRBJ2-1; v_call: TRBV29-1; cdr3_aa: CSASRLAGGRDNEQFF